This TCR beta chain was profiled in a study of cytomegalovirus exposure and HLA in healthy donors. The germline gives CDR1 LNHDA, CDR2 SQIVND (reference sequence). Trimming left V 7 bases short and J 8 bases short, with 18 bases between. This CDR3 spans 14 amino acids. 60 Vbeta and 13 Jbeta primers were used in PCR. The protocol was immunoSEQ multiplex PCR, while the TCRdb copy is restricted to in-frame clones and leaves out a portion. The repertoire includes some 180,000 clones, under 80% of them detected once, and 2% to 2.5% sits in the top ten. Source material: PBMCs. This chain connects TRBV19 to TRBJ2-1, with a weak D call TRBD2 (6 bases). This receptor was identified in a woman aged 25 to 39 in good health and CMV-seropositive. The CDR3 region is CASNDRGSVDEQFF. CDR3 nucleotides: TGTGCCAGTAATGATCGGGGGTCGGTTGATGAGCAGTTCTTC.